Detailed here is one T cell receptor beta chain. The antigen remains unidentified. Primers for the PCR totalled 60 Vbeta and 13 Jbeta. The table came from immunoSEQ multiplex PCR; TCRdb's copy has only in-frame clones and leaves some out. The data hold approximately 150,000 clones, with more than 60% observed a single time. Germline V lookup: CDR1 MNHEY, CDR2 SVGAGI. The CDR3 is made up of 13 amino acids. V was trimmed by 6 bases and J by 1 base, leaving 8 bases between them. The source of the sample is a study of cytomegalovirus exposure and HLA in healthy donors. General study results and limits: Per a prior analysis, the majority of TCR beta V segments were productive roughly 90% or roughly 30% of the time. Sequencing likely produced, as an artifact, a cluster of highly shared sequence variants.

This clonotype was obtained from a male donor in good health and CMV-seronegative. The rearrangement uses TRBV6-5 and TRBJ2-3; D ambiguous. The sample consisted of PBMCs. CDR3 nucleotide sequence: TGTGCCAGCAGAGCGTCTGGCACAGATACGCAGTATTTT. Translating it yields CASRASGTDTQYF.